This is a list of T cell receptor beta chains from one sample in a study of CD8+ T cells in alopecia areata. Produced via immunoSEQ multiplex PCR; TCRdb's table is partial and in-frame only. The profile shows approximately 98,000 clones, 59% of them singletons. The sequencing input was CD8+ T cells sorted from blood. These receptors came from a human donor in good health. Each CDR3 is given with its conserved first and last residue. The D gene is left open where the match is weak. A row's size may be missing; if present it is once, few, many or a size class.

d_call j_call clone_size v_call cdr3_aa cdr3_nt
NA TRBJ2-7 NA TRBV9 CASSVAGNYEQYF TGTGCCAGCAGCGTAGCGGGCAACTACGAGCAGTACTTC
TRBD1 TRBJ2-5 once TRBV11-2 CASSSPRTGGVETQYF TGTGCCAGCAGCTCCCCCCGGACAGGGGGGGTGGAGACCCAGTACTTC
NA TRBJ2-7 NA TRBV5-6 CASSLGLTYEQYF TGTGCCAGCAGCTTGGGACTGACCTACGAGCAGTACTTC
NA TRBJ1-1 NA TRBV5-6 CASSLVRTNTEAFF TGTGCCAGCAGCTTGGTGCGTACGAACACTGAAGCTTTCTTT
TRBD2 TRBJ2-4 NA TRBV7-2 CASSPGRGGGAKNIQYF TGTGCCAGCAGCCCCGGTCGCGGCGGGGGGGCCAAAAACATTCAGTACTTC
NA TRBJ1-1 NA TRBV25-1 CASNGGLNTEAFF TGTGCCAGCAATGGGGGATTGAACACTGAAGCTTTCTTT
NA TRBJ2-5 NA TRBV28 CASSFEGDQETQYF TGTGCCAGCAGTTTTGAGGGAGACCAAGAGACCCAGTACTTC
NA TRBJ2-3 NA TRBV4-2 CASSQEGEASDTQYF TGTGCCAGCAGCCAGGAGGGCGAGGCGAGCGATACGCAGTATTTT
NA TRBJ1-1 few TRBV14 CASSHHMNTEAFF TGTGCCAGCAGCCATCACATGAACACTGAAGCTTTCTTT
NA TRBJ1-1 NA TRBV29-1 CSVERGLGYTEAFF TGCAGCGTTGAGAGAGGGTTGGGGTACACTGAAGCTTTCTTT
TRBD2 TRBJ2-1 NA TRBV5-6 CASSLAGASGGNEQFF TGTGCCAGCAGCTTGGCCGGGGCTAGCGGCGGCAATGAGCAGTTCTTC
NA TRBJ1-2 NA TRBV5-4 CASSLETYGYTF TGTGCCAGCAGCTTGGAGACCTATGGCTACACCTTC
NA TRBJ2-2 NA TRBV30 CAGHRRFGTGELFF TGTGCCGGCCACAGGAGGTTTGGTACCGGGGAGCTGTTTTTT
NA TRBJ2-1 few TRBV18 CASSPLWGDREQFF TGTGCCAGCTCACCCCTCTGGGGGGACCGTGAGCAGTTCTTC
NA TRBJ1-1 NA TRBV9 CASSVSEGVGAFF TGTGCCAGCAGCGTTTCTGAGGGGGTGGGAGCTTTCTTT